This entry describes one TCR beta chain. The data derive from a study of blood T cells in healthy people across ages. The second PCR ran about 6 to 11 cycles with a sample-barcoded 5' primer and J-beta primers. TCRdb re-analysed the 5' RACE reads in MiXCR, keeping a single row per CDR3 protein. The table records 550,000 to 750,000 distinct CDR3 sequences, roughly 21% of them present only once. The CDR3 runs 14 residues. Germline V gene sequence: CDR1 SQVTM, CDR2 ANQGSEA. V was pared by 6 bases and J by 6 bases, with 10 bases of the junction left unmatched. Sequencing was carried out using blood. This chain connects TRBV29-1 to TRBJ2-1, with 8 bases identical to TRBD2. This clonotype was obtained from a man in his 70s in good health. CDR3 nucleotides: TGCAGCGTGGGGAAGGGGACTAGAGGCAATGAGCAGTTCTTC. Translation gives CSVGKGTRGNEQFF.